This record concerns one T cell receptor beta chain sequence. Amplification used 60 Vbeta primers and 13 Jbeta primers. The data were produced by immunoSEQ multiplex PCR, yet TCRdb's version contains in-frame clones alone and is incomplete. The table includes approximately 150,000 clones, around 82% detected once. The CDR3 runs 13 residues. Germline lookup yields CDR1 WNHNN and CDR2 SYGVQD (reference sequence). J gave up 6 bases and V 8 bases, and 6 bases lay outside the gene matches. The data stem from a study of cytomegalovirus exposure and HLA in healthy donors. The V gene is TRBV10-1, the J gene TRBJ2-1, with 8 positions matching TRBD1. The TCR sequence derives from a woman aged 45-65 years in good health and CMV-seropositive. Sequenced sample: PBMCs. The CDR3 reads CASPTTGANEQFF. In DNA form, the CDR3 reads TGCGCCAGCCCGACGACAGGGGCCAATGAGCAGTTCTTC.